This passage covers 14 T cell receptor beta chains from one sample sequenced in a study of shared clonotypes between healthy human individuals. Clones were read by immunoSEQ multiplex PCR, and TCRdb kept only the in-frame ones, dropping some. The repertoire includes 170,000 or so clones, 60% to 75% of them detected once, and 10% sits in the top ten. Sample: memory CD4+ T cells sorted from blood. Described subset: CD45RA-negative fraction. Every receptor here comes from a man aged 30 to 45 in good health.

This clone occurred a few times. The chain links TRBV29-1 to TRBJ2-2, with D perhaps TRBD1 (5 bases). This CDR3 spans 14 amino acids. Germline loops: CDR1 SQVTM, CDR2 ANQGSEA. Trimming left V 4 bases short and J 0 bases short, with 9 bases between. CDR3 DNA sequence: TGCAGCGTTGTCGCAGGGTCGAACACCGGGGAGCTGTTTTTT. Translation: CSVVAGSNTGELFF.

The CDR3 DNA follows: TGCAGCGTGGACAGGGGGAACACCGGGGAGCTGTTTTTT. Translated, it gives CSVDRGNTGELFF. This sequence joins TRBV29-1 and TRBJ2-2, with 9 bases aligning to TRBD1. The CDR3 is 13 amino acids. After removal of 6 bases from V and 1 base from J, the junction contained 0 bases not matched to a gene. CDR1 and CDR2 (germline): SQVTM, ANQGSEA.

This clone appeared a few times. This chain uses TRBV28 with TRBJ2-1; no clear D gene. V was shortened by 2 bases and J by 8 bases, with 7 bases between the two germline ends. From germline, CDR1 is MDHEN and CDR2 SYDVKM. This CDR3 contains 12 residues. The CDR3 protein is CASSLNSHEQFF. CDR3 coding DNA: TGTGCCAGCAGTTTAAATAGTCATGAGCAGTTCTTC.

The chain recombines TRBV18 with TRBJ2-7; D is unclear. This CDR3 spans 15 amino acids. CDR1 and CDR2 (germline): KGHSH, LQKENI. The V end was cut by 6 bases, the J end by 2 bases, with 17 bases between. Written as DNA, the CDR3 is TGTGCCAGCTCCCCCCAGGCGAGAGAGCCCTACGAGCAGTACTTC. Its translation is CASSPQAREPYEQYF.

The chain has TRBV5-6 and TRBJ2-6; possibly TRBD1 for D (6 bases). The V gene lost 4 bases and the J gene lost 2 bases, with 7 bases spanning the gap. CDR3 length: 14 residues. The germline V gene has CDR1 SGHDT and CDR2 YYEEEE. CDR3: CASSNRAGANVLTF. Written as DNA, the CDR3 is TGTGCCAGCAGCAACAGGGCTGGGGCCAACGTCCTGACTTTC.

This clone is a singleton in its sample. The CDR3 DNA reads as TGCGCCAGCAGCTTGGTTAGTATGGCGACTAGCGGGAGTCATGCGCAGTATTTT. This gives the protein CASSLVSMATSGSHAQYF. The chain employs TRBV5-1 and TRBJ2-3, with TRBD2 identical over 12 bases. Trimming took 0 bases from V and 10 from J; bases not matched to a gene: 15. Germline CDR1 reads SGHRS; CDR2 reads YFSETQ. The CDR3 sequence is 18 residues long. The variable domain in full, with the rest retrieved from reference TRBV5-1 and TRBJ2-3, is KAGVTQTPRYLIKTRGQQVTLSCSPISGHRSVSWYQQTPGQGLQFLFEYFSETQRNKGNFPGRFSGRQFSNSRSEMNVSTLELGDSALYLCASSLVSMATSGSHAQYFGPGTRLTVL.

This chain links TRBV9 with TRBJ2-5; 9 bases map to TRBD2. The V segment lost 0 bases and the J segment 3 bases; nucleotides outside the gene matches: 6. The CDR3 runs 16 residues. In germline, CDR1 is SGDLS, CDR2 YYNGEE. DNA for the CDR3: TGTGCCAGCAGCGTAGACCCTAGCGGGATCAAAGAGACCCAGTACTTC. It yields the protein CASSVDPSGIKETQYF.

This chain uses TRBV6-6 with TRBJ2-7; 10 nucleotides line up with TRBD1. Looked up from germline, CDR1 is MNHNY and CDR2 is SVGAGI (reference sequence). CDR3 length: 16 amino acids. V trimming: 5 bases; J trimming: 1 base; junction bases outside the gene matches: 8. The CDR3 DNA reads TGTGCCAGCAGTGGACCGGGACAGGGGAAATCCTACGAGCAGTACTTC. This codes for CASSGPGQGKSYEQYF.

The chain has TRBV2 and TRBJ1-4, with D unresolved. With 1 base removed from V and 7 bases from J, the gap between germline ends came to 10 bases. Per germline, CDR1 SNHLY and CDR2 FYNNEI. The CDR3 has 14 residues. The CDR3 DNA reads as TGTGCCAGCAGTGAAGGGGTAGAGGTTGAAAAACTGTTTTTT. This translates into CASSEGVEVEKLFF.

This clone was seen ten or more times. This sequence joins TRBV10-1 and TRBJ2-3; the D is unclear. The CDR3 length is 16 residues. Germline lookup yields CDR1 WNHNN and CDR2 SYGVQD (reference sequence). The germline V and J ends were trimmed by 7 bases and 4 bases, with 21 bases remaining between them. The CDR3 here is CASIPFGSRWADTQYF. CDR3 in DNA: TGCGCCAGCATTCCTTTTGGGTCTCGCTGGGCAGATACGCAGTATTTT.

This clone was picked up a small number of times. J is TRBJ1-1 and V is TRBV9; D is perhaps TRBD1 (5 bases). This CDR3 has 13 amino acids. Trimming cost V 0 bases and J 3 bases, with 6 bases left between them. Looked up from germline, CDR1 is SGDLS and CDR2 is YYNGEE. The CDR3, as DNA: TGTGCCAGCAGCGTAGGGACACACACTGAAGCTTTCTTT. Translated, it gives CASSVGTHTEAFF.

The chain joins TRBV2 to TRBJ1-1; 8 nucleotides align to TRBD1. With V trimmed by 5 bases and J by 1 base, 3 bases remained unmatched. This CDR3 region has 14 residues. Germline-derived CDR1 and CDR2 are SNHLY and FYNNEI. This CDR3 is CASSKDRANTEAFF. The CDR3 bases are TGTGCCAGCAGTAAGGACAGGGCGAACACTGAAGCTTTCTTT.

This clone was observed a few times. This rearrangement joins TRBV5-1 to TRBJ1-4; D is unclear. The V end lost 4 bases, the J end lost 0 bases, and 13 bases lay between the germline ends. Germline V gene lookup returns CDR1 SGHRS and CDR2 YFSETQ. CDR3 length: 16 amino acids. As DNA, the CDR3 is TGCGCCAGCAGCGCGACGGCCTCTGCAACTAATGAAAAACTGTTTTTT. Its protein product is CASSATASATNEKLFF.

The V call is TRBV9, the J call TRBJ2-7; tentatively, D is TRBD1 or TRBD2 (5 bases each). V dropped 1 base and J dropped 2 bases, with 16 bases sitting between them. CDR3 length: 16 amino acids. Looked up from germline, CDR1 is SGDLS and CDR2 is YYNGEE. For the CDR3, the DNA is TGTGCCAGCAGCGTACCCGTCCGGGGCACCCCCTACGAGCAGTACTTC. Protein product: CASSVPVRGTPYEQYF.